This TCR beta chain was observed in a study of blood T cells in healthy people across ages. General study points: Long-lived donors had more naive CD4+ cells and higher diversity than aged donors.

Trimming removed 4 bases at V and 0 bases at J, with 10 bases between. This CDR3 has 15 amino acids. CDR1 and CDR2 (germline): SGHRS, YFSETQ. Then a second PCR, running about 6 to 12 cycles, was carried out with a sample-barcoded 5' primer and a J-beta primer mix. TCRdb reprocessed the 5' RACE reads via MiXCR and lists one record per CDR3 protein. Of about 680,000 distinct CDR3 sequences listed, 45% to 50% are singletons. Points on this clonotype: Its target is unknown.

The sample, about 9.2 milliliters of peripheral blood, was drawn from each donor. No fewer than 7 million PBMCs went into each sample. Per sample, extraction of total RNA gave at least 5 micrograms in every case. Source material: blood. The genes are TRBV5-1 and TRBJ1-4; D possibly corresponds to TRBD1 (5 bases). This clonotype originated in a woman in her sixties or seventies in good health. CDR3: CASSPRQTTNEKLFF. CDR3 nucleotides: TGCGCCAGCAGCCCGCGACAGACAACTAATGAAAAACTGTTTTTT.